This TCR beta chain was observed in a study of blood T cells in healthy people across ages. Broader study findings: Strong correlation existed between TCR beta diversity and naive T cell percentage. Fewer expanded clones and more diversity marked long-lived versus aged donors.

Only a few counts were recorded for this clonotype. Its antigen is undetermined. The use of a sample-barcoded 5' primer and a J-beta primer mix characterized a second PCR of about 7 to 12 cycles. TCRdb re-called the 5' RACE reads with MiXCR, one entry per CDR3 protein. This repertoire shows about 970,000 distinct CDR3 sequences, 51% found once; its top ten account for about a fifth. The draw of peripheral blood yielded about 10 milliliters from each donor. Material for sequencing was blood. This TCR derives from a woman between 55 and 75 years old in good health.

The CDR3 coding sequence is TGCGCCAGCAGCCAAGTTAAGCGGGACAGGAAGAATGGCTACACCTTC. Protein product: CASSQVKRDRKNGYTF. V gene TRBV4-1 combines with J gene TRBJ1-2, with 8 bases lining up with TRBD1. Germline V CDR1 and CDR2: MGHRA, YSYEKL. Trimming at V came to 1 base and at J to 6 bases, leaving 10 bases not matched to a gene. This CDR3 has 16 amino acids.